This TCR beta chain came from a study of T cell responses to AZD1222 COVID-19 vaccine. Study context: Second-dose groups at about 4 or about 12 weeks were pooled.

CDR3 length: 12 amino acids. The germline V gene encodes CDR1 KGHSH and CDR2 LQKENI. J was trimmed by 15 bases and V by 2 bases; bases with no gene match: 5. Findings and caveats of the study: Scientists sampled the repertoires only once the peak T cell response had passed.

Details on this clone: The antigen is not known.

This table comes from immunoSEQ multiplex PCR, and its TCRdb copy is limited to in-frame clones, with some not included. The sample carries about 180,000 clones, almost 90% recorded once. The TCR comes from an adult in good health. V gene TRBV18 combines with J gene TRBJ2-1, with 9 positions matching TRBD2. The material was peripheral blood, obtained on day 0 of AZD1222 vaccination. The CDR3 sequence is CASSPSGTSWFF. The CDR3 DNA follows: TGTGCCAGCTCACCATCCGGGACTAGCTGGTTCTTC. Using reference TRBV18 and TRBJ2-1 for the parts outside the CDR3, the full variable domain is NAGVMQNPRHLVRRRGQEARLRCSPMKGHSHVYWYRQLPEEGLKFMVYLQKENIIDESGMPKERFSAEFPKEGPSILRIQQVVRGDSAAYFCASSPSGTSWFFGPGTRLTVL.